This T cell receptor (beta chain) was documented in a study of T cell responses to AZD1222 COVID-19 vaccine. Clones were read by immunoSEQ multiplex PCR, and TCRdb kept only the in-frame ones, dropping some. The table shows approximately 190,000 clones, with around 87% occurring only once. The TCR was taken from an adult in good health. The specimen was peripheral blood, collected on day 0 of MenACWY control vaccination.

The CDR3 loop reads CASSRSTNTGELFF. The CDR3 DNA follows: TGTGCCAGCAGCCGTAGCACGAACACCGGGGAGCTGTTTTTT. The chain links TRBV6-4 to TRBJ2-2; no clear D. CDR1 and CDR2 from the germline V gene are MRHNA and SNTAGT. V dropped 6 bases and J dropped 0 bases, with 8 bases sitting between them. The CDR3 loop spans 14 amino acids.